This T cell receptor (beta chain) originates from a study of T cells after posttransplantation cyclophosphamide. Overall study findings and caveats: TRB overlap between skin or GI tissue T cells and blood was limited. Donor CD8+ memory clones often dominated recipient blood repertoires at later times. Recipient CMV seropositivity and CMV reactivation strongly tracked TRB clonality.

The naive gate required viable CD3+CD4+ or CD3+CD8+ cells with CCR7+CD45RA+CD45RO-CD95-CD27+CD28+ phenotype. This related bone marrow graft donor gave peripheral blood on the day of marrow donation. About this clone itself: Its antigen remains unidentified.

TCRdb keeps only in-frame clones here, not all; method: immunoSEQ multiplex PCR. This table holds tens of thousands of clones, 95% to 98% found once. Deletions cut 0 bases from V and 5 bases from J, with 6 bases between. The CDR3 spans 13 residues. The germline V gene encodes CDR1 SGHRS and CDR2 YFSETQ. Sequenced: naive CD4+ T cells sorted from PBMCs. V is TRBV5-1 and J is TRBJ1-5; D is uncertain. The sequence was obtained from a man in his fifties in good health, CMV-negative, and a related stem cell transplant donor. This chain's CDR3 is CASSLDSYQPQHF. The CDR3 nucleotides read TGCGCCAGCAGCTTGGACAGTTATCAGCCCCAGCATTTT. The whole variable domain, filled in from reference TRBV5-1 and TRBJ1-5, reads KAGVTQTPRYLIKTRGQQVTLSCSPISGHRSVSWYQQTPGQGLQFLFEYFSETQRNKGNFPGRFSGRQFSNSRSEMNVSTLELGDSALYLCASSLDSYQPQHFGDGTRLSIL.